The clone carrying this T cell receptor (beta chain) was seen more than once but under ten times. The CDR3 has 15 residues. Per the germline V gene, CDR1 is ENHRY and CDR2 is SYGVKD. J was trimmed by 0 bases and V by 5 bases; bases with no gene match: 3. The data belong to a study of blood T cell repertoires in COVID-19. On the study more broadly: Samples taken during acute and convalescent COVID-19 were collected in the United States, Italy and Spain. T cells, B-cell-depleted T cells, or PBMCs provided the cDNA or gDNA that served as material.

Using immunoSEQ multiplex PCR, the repertoire was profiled, and TCRdb retains in-frame clones only, with some absent. The data show around 500,000 clones, with 70% to 90% seen just once and under 4% held by the top ten. This chain connects TRBV10-3 to TRBJ2-3; 9 positions agree with TRBD2. Sequenced input: peripheral blood. The receptor comes from a human donor in a cohort sampled during active COVID-19. CDR3 sequence reads: CAISSSGISTDTQYF. The CDR3 region has the DNA TGTGCCATCAGTTCTAGCGGGATTAGCACAGATACGCAGTATTTT.